Below are 22 T cell receptor beta chains sequenced from a single sample in a study of blood T cell repertoires in COVID-19. TCRdb's table, derived via immunoSEQ multiplex PCR, lists solely in-frame clones and lacks some. The top ten hold about 3.8% of the sample, which has fewer than 150,000 clones, 90% seen once. Material: peripheral blood. The receptors were gathered from a woman in her sixties with COVID-19, enrolled during active disease.

The V gene is TRBV4-1, the J gene TRBJ2-3; TRBD1 aligns across 7 bases. The V segment lost 4 bases and the J segment 0 bases; nucleotides outside the gene matches: 7. CDR3 length: 16 amino acids. Per the germline V gene, CDR1 is MGHRA and CDR2 is YSYEKL. Written as DNA, the CDR3 is TGCGCCAGCAGCCTAGTGAGGGGGCCTAGCACAGATACGCAGTATTTT. Its protein is CASSLVRGPSTDTQYF.

The genes are TRBV5-1 and TRBJ2-7; 8 bases agree with TRBD1. V trimming: 5 bases; J trimming: 0 bases; junction bases outside the gene matches: 7. The CDR3 is 15 residues long. Germline CDR1 and CDR2: SGHRS and YFSETQ. In nucleotides, the CDR3 is TGCGCCAGCAGGACAACAGGGGGTAGCTCCTACGAGCAGTACTTC. It codes for CASRTTGGSSYEQYF.

The chain carries TRBV13 and TRBJ2-1; TRBD2 is a possible D gene (5 bases). Per germline, CDR1 PRHDT and CDR2 FYEKMQ (reference sequence). The CDR3 sequence is 12 residues long. V was clipped by 6 bases and J by 13 bases, with 16 bases between them. The CDR3, as DNA: TGTGCCAGCAGTCCCTCCCGGGGAGTTCAGTTCTTC. It codes for CASSPSRGVQFF.

This sequence joins TRBV3-1 (or the pseudogene TRBV3-2) and TRBJ1-3; a weak D match, TRBD1 (5 bases). The CDR3 runs 12 residues. CDR1 and CDR2 (germline): LGHDT, YNNKEL (reference sequence). V was clipped by 5 bases and J by 4 bases, with 6 bases between them. The CDR3 spells CASSNRGNTIYF. DNA for the CDR3: TGTGCCAGCAGCAACAGGGGAAACACCATATATTTT.

This chain links TRBV6-5 with TRBJ2-5, with 8 bases matching TRBD1. The CDR3 loop spans 14 amino acids. V lost 6 bases, J lost 2 bases, and 5 bases stayed unmatched. Germline values: CDR1 MNHEY, CDR2 SVGAGI. In nucleotides, the CDR3 is TGTGCCAGCAGGAACAACAGGGGGCAAGAGACCCAGTACTTC. Its protein product is CASRNNRGQETQYF.

The chain links TRBV10-3 to TRBJ1-1; D remains unclear. Trimming left V 6 bases short and J 1 base short, with 15 bases between. CDR1 and CDR2 from the germline V gene are ENHRY and SYGVKD. CDR3 size: 15 residues. The CDR3 loop reads CAISPRPVENTEAFF. The DNA of the CDR3 is TGTGCCATCAGCCCCAGGCCCGTTGAGAACACTGAAGCTTTCTTT.

The gene calls are TRBV3-1 (or the pseudogene TRBV3-2) and TRBJ1-5; tentative D call: TRBD1 (6 bases). The germline CDR1 and CDR2 sequences are LGHDT and YNNKEL (reference sequence). Trimming removed 5 bases from V and 4 bases from J, with 18 bases in between. This CDR3 is built from 16 residues. The chain's CDR3 is CASSFGPTGLNQPQHF. CDR3 bases: TGTGCCAGCAGCTTTGGACCGACAGGATTAAATCAGCCCCAGCATTTT.

V gene TRBV6-1 combines with J gene TRBJ1-2; D is perhaps TRBD1 (5 bases). Trimming pared 2 bases from V and 3 bases from J, leaving 19 bases between. CDR3 size: 17 residues. From germline, CDR1 is MNHNS and CDR2 SASEGT. The CDR3 sequence is CASSERWGSNLDYGYTF. DNA of the CDR3: TGTGCCAGCAGTGAACGCTGGGGCAGCAACCTGGACTATGGCTACACCTTC.

The CDR3 sequence is CAISESWDNYEQYF. CDR3 nucleotide sequence: TGTGCCATCAGTGAGTCCTGGGACAACTACGAGCAGTACTTC. The chain carries TRBV10-3 and TRBJ2-7, with a possible D match to TRBD1 (6 bases). Germline lookup yields CDR1 ENHRY and CDR2 SYGVKD. V gave up 0 bases and J gave up 3 bases, with 9 bases separating them. The CDR3 spans 14 residues.

V gene TRBV3-1 (or the pseudogene TRBV3-2) combines with J gene TRBJ1-1, with 8 positions matching TRBD1. There are 13 residues in the CDR3. CDR1 and CDR2 (germline): LGHDT, YNNKEL (reference sequence). V trimming: 11 bases; J trimming: 6 bases; junction bases outside the gene matches: 11. The CDR3 nucleotides are TGTGCCGGTCTCCGGGACAGGACGCCTGAAGCTTTCTTT. Residues: CAGLRDRTPEAFF.

The chain is built from TRBV5-3 and TRBJ1-4; 10 bases align to TRBD1. TRBV5-3 is an ORF for which the function is uncertain. This CDR3 has 18 residues. J was trimmed by 7 bases and V by 0 bases; bases with no gene match: 12. This CDR3 reads CARSLARQGAKALEKLFF. As DNA, the CDR3 is TGTGCCAGAAGCTTGGCCCGACAGGGGGCGAAGGCCCTTGAAAAACTGTTTTTT.

V and J are TRBV2 and TRBJ1-1, with D tentatively TRBD1 (5 bases). Trimming stripped 11 bases from V and 4 bases from J, with 23 bases between. The CDR3 is 15 residues long. The germline CDR1 and CDR2 sequences are SNHLY and FYNNEI. As DNA, the CDR3 is TGTGCCTCCCCCGGCGGGGGGGACGGGAGCACTGAAGCTTTCTTT. Protein sequence: CASPGGGDGSTEAFF. The full variable domain, completed using reference TRBV2 and TRBJ1-1, is EPEVTQTPSHQVTQMGQEVILRCVPISNHLYFYWYRQILGQKVEFLVSFYNNEISEKSEIFDDQFSVERPDGSNFTLKIRSTKLEDSAMYFCASPGGGDGSTEAFFGQGTRLTVV.

The rearrangement links TRBV7-8 to TRBJ1-2, with 9 bases identical to TRBD1. Per germline, CDR1 SGHVS and CDR2 FQNEAQ. The ends lost 5 bases at V and 6 bases at J; junction bases unmatched: 4. The CDR3 extends over 13 amino acids. CDR3 sequence: CASSRDREHGYTF. CDR3 in DNA: TGTGCCAGCAGCCGGGACAGGGAGCATGGCTACACCTTC.

The chain recombines TRBV2 with TRBJ1-1; 8 bases map to TRBD1. Germline loops: CDR1 SNHLY, CDR2 FYNNEI. The V gene end was trimmed by 5 bases and the J gene end by 6 bases; junction bases not matched to a gene: 8. The CDR3 totals 14 residues. The CDR3, as DNA: TGTGCCAGCAGTCCGACAGGGGTCTTCCCTGAAGCTTTCTTT. This sequence encodes CASSPTGVFPEAFF.

V is TRBV5-1 and J is TRBJ2-3, with 12 nucleotides matching TRBD1. The J segment lost 1 base and the V segment lost 5 bases, leaving 14 bases of the junction unmatched. Germline CDR1 SGHRS, CDR2 YFSETQ. The CDR3 length is 19 residues. CDR3 protein: CASSNYRDRGLGGTDTQYF. DNA for the CDR3: TGCGCCAGCAGTAATTACCGGGACAGGGGGCTTGGGGGCACAGATACGCAGTATTTT.

This chain links TRBV30 with TRBJ1-1; weak D call: TRBD1 (5 bases). The CDR3 runs to 13 residues. V shed 1 base and J shed 2 bases, with 8 bases lying between them. The germline CDR1 and CDR2 sequences are GTSNPN and SVGIG (reference sequence). CDR3 DNA sequence: TGTGCCTGGAGTGCAGACAGAAACACTGAAGCTTTCTTT. Its translation is CAWSADRNTEAFF.

The rearrangement uses TRBV5-4 and TRBJ2-1; TRBD1 agrees at 7 bases. CDR3 length: 15 residues. Trimming at V came to 0 bases and at J to 6 bases, leaving 6 bases not matched to a gene. Germline CDR1 SGHNT, CDR2 YYREEE (reference sequence). CDR3 sequence reads: CASSLVRGRSNEQFF. The CDR3 DNA is TGTGCCAGCAGCTTGGTCAGGGGGAGATCCAATGAGCAGTTCTTC.

The V gene is TRBV4-3, the J gene TRBJ2-7; 7 nucleotides match TRBD1. This CDR3 spans 17 amino acids. V gave up 0 bases and J gave up 0 bases; unmatched junction bases: 8. Per the germline V gene, CDR1 is LGHNA and CDR2 is YSLEER. The CDR3 loop is CASSQDRLRDSSYEQYF. DNA for the CDR3: TGCGCCAGCAGCCAAGATCGGCTCCGGGACAGCTCCTACGAGCAGTACTTC.

The chain joins TRBV4-2 to TRBJ2-1, with 12 bases matching TRBD2. V was clipped by 1 base and J by 7 bases; unmatched bases: 5. There are 16 residues in the CDR3. CDR1 and CDR2 (germline): LGHNA, YNFKEQ. In DNA form, the CDR3 reads TGTGCCAGCAGCCAAGGGGCAGGACTAGCGGGGAATGAGCAGTTCTTC. It codes for CASSQGAGLAGNEQFF.

In its sample, this clone was seen once. The rearrangement joins TRBV9 to TRBJ2-1; 8 nucleotides line up with TRBD2. After removal of 0 bases from V and 5 bases from J, the junction contained 10 bases not matched to a gene. The V gene's germline CDR1 is SGDLS and CDR2 YYNGEE. CDR3 length: 17 residues. This CDR3 reads CASSVESAGLVDNEQFF. The CDR3 region has the DNA TGTGCCAGCAGCGTAGAGTCGGCGGGACTAGTTGACAATGAGCAGTTCTTC.

This clone was counted once. The rearrangement joins TRBV11-2 to TRBJ1-1; D gene ambiguous. Germline V CDR1 and CDR2: SGHAT, FQNNGV. The V gene lost 4 bases and the J gene lost 4 bases, with 16 bases spanning the gap. This CDR3 spans 15 amino acids. The CDR3 reads CASSSRGSGSTEAFF. CDR3 DNA: TGTGCCAGCAGCTCAAGAGGGTCGGGGAGCACTGAAGCTTTCTTT.

V usage is TRBV11-2 and J usage is TRBJ1-2; D may be TRBD1 (6 bases). Germline V gives CDR1 SGHAT, CDR2 FQNNGV. V lost 1 base, J lost 6 bases, and 15 bases lay in between. This CDR3 comprises 15 residues. The CDR3 DNA reads as TGTGCCAGCAGCTTAGTCGGCGGGGGCGCAGATGGCTACACCTTC. Its protein product is CASSLVGGGADGYTF.